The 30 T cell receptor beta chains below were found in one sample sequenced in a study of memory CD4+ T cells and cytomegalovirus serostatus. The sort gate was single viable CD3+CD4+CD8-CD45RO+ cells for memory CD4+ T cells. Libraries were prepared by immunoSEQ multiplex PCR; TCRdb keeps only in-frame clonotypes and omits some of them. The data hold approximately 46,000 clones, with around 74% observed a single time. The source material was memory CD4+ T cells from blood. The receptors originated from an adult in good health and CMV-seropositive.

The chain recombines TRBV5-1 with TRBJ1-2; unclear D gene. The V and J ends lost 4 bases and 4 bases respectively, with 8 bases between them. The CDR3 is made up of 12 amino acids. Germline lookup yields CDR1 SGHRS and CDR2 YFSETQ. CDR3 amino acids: CASSENSYGYTF. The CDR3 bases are TGCGCCAGCAGCGAAAACAGCTATGGCTACACCTTC. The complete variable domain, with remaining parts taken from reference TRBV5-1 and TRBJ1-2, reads KAGVTQTPRYLIKTRGQQVTLSCSPISGHRSVSWYQQTPGQGLQFLFEYFSETQRNKGNFPGRFSGRQFSNSRSEMNVSTLELGDSALYLCASSENSYGYTFGSGTRLTVV.

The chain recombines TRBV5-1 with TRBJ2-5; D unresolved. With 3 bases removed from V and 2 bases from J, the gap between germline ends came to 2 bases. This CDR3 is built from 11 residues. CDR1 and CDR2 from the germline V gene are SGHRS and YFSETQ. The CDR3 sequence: CASSWQETQYF. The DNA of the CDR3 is TGCGCCAGCAGCTGGCAAGAGACCCAGTACTTC. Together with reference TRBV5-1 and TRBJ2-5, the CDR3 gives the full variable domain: KAGVTQTPRYLIKTRGQQVTLSCSPISGHRSVSWYQQTPGQGLQFLFEYFSETQRNKGNFPGRFSGRQFSNSRSEMNVSTLELGDSALYLCASSWQETQYFGPGTRLLVL.

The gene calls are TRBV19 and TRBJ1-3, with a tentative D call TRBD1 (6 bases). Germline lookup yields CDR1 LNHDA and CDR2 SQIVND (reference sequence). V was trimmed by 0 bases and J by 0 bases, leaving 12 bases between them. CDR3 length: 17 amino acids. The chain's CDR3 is CASSIDMGHRSGNTIYF. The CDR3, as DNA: TGTGCCAGTAGTATAGACATGGGACATCGCTCTGGAAACACCATATATTTT.

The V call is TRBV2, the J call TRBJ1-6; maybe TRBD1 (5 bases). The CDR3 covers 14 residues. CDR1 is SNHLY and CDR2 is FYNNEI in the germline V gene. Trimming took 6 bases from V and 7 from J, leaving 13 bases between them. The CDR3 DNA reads TGTGCCAGCAGGTCCGGGACGGTGAATTCACCCCTCCACTTT. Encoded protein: CASRSGTVNSPLHF.

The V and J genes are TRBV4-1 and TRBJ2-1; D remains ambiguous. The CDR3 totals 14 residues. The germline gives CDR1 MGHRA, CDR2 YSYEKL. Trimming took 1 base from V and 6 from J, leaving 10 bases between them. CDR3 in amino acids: CASSQGQNLNEQFF. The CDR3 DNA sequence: TGCGCCAGCAGCCAAGGACAAAATCTCAATGAGCAGTTCTTC.

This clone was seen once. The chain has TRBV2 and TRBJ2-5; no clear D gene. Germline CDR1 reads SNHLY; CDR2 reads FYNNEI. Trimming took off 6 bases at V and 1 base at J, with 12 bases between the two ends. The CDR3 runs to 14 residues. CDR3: CASSQSSIQETQYF. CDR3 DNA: TGTGCCAGCAGCCAATCCTCTATCCAAGAGACCCAGTACTTC.

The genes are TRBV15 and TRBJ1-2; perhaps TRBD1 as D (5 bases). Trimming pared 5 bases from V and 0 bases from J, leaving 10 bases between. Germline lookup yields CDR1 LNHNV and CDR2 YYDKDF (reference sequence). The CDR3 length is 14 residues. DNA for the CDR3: TGTGCCACCAGCTTCGGGGCGTCTAACTATGGCTACACCTTC. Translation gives CATSFGASNYGYTF.

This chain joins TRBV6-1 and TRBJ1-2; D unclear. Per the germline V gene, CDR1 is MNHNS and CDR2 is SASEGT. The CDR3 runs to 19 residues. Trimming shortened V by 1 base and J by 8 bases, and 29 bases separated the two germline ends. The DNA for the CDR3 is TGTGCCAGCAGTGAAGGGTGGCCCTTTGGAGGGATTGGTCCCCGGGGCTACACCTTC. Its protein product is CASSEGWPFGGIGPRGYTF.

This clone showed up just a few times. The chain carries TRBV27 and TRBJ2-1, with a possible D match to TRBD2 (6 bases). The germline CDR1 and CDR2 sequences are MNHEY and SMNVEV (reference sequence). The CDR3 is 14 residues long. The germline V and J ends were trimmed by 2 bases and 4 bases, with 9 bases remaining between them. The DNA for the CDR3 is TGTGCCAGCAGTTTAACGGGGGTTTACAATGAGCAGTTCTTC. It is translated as CASSLTGVYNEQFF.

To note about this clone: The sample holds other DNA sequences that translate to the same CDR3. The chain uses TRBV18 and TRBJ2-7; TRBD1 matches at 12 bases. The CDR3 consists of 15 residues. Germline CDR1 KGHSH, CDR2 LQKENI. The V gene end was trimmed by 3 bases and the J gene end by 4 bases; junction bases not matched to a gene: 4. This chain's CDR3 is CASSPGQGASYEQYF. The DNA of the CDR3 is TGTGCCAGCTCACCGGGACAGGGGGCTTCGTACGAGCAGTACTTC. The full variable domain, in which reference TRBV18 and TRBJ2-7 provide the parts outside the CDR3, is NAGVMQNPRHLVRRRGQEARLRCSPMKGHSHVYWYRQLPEEGLKFMVYLQKENIIDESGMPKERFSAEFPKEGPSILRIQQVVRGDSAAYFCASSPGQGASYEQYFGPGTRLTVT.

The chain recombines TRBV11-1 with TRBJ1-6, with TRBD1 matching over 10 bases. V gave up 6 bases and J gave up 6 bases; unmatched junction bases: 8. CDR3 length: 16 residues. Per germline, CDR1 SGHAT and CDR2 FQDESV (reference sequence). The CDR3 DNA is TGTGCCAGCAGGTGGGACAGGGGCCCGAGTAATTCACCCCTCCACTTT. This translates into CASRWDRGPSNSPLHF.

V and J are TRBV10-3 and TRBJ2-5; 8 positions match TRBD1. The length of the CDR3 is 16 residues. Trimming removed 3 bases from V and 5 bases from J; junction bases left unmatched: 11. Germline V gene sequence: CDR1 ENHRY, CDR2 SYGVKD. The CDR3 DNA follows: TGTGCCATCAGTGACTCCCGGGACAGGAAGCCGGAGACCCAGTACTTC. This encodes CAISDSRDRKPETQYF.

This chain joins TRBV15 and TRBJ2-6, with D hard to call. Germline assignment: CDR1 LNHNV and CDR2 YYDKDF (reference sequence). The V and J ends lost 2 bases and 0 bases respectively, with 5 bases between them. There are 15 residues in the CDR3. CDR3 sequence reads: CATSRFSSGANVLTF. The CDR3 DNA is TGTGCCACCAGCAGATTCAGCTCTGGGGCCAACGTCCTGACTTTC.

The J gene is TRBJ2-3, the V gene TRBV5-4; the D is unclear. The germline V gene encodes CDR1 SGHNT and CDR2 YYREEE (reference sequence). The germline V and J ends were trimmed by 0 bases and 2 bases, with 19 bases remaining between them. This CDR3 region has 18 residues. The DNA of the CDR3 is TGTGCCAGCAGCTTGGGTCCGCGAATCCCCCTATCCACAGATACGCAGTATTTT. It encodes CASSLGPRIPLSTDTQYF. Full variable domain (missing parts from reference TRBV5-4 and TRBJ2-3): ETGVTQSPTHLIKTRGQQVTLRCSSQSGHNTVSWYQQALGQGPQFIFQYYREEENGRGNFPPRFSGLQFPNYSSELNVNALELDDSALYLCASSLGPRIPLSTDTQYFGPGTRLTVL.

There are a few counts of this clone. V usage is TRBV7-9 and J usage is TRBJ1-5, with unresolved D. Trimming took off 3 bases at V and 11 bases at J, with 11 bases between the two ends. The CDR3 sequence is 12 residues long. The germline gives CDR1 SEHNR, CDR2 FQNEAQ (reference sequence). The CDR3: CASSLREQTQHF. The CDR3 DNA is TGTGCCAGCAGCTTGAGGGAACAAACCCAGCATTTT. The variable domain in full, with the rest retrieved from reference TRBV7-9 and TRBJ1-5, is DTGVSQNPRHKITKRGQNVTFRCDPISEHNRLYWYRQTLGQGPEFLTYFQNEAQLEKSRLLSDRFSAERPKGSFSTLEIQRTEQGDSAMYLCASSLREQTQHFGDGTRLSIL.

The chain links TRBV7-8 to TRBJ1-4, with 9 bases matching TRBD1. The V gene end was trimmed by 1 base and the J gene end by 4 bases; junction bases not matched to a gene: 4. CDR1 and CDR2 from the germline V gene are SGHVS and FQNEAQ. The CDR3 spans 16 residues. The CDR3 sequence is CASSLGQTGGNEKLFF. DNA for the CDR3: TGTGCCAGCAGCTTAGGCCAGACAGGGGGTAATGAAAAACTGTTTTTT.

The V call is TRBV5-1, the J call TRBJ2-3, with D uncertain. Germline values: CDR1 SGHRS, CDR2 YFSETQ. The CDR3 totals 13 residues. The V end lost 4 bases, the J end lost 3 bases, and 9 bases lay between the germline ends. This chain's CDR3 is CASSEPGTDTQYF. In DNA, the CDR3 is TGCGCCAGCAGCGAACCTGGGACAGATACGCAGTATTTT.

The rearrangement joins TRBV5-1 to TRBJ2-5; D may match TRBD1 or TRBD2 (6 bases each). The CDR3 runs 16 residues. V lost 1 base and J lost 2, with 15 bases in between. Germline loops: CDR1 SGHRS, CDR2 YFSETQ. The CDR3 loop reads CASSLTGGDIQETQYF. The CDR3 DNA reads TGCGCCAGCAGCTTGACCGGGGGCGATATTCAAGAGACCCAGTACTTC.

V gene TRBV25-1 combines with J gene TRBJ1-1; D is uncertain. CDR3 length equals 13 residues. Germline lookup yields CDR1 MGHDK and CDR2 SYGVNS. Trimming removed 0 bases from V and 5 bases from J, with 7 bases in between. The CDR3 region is CASSEYLETEAFF. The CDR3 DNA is TGTGCCAGCAGTGAATATTTGGAAACTGAAGCTTTCTTT.

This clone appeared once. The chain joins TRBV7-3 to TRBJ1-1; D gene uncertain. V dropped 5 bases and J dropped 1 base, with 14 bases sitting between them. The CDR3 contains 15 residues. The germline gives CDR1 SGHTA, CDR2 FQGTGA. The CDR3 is CASSQSGRPNTEAFF. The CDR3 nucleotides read TGTGCCAGCAGCCAATCGGGCAGGCCGAACACTGAAGCTTTCTTT. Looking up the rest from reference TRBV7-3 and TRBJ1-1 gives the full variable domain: GAGVSQTPSNKVTEKGKYVELRCDPISGHTALYWYRQSLGQGPEFLIYFQGTGAADDSGLPNDRFFAVRPEGSVSTLKIQRTERGDSAVYLCASSQSGRPNTEAFFGQGTRLTVV.

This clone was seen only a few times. CDR3 sequence reads: CSAVGSKEAFF. DNA of the CDR3: TGCAGCGCCGTAGGGAGCAAGGAAGCTTTCTTT. This chain links TRBV29-1 with TRBJ1-1; D is undetermined. Trimming left V 7 bases short and J 8 bases short, with 14 bases between. The CDR3 loop spans 11 amino acids. The germline CDR1 and CDR2 sequences are SQVTM and ANQGSEA. Together with reference TRBV29-1 and TRBJ1-1, the CDR3 gives the full variable domain: SAVISQKPSRDICQRGTSLTIQCQVDSQVTMMFWYRQQPGQSLTLIATANQGSEATYESGFVIDKFPISRPNLTFSTLTVSNMSPEDSSIYLCSAVGSKEAFFGQGTRLTVV.

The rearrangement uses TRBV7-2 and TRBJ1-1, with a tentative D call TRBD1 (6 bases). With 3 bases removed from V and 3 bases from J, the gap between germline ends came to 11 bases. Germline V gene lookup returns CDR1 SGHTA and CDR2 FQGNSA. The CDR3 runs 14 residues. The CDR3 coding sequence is TGTGCCAGCAGCTTGGGGAGGGGGGACACTGAAGCTTTCTTT. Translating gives CASSLGRGDTEAFF.

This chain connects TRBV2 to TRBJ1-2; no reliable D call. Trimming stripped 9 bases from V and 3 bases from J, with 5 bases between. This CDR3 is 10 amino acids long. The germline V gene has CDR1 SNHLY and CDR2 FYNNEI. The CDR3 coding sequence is TGTGCCAGTAGGGACTATGGCTACACCTTC. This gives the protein CASRDYGYTF.

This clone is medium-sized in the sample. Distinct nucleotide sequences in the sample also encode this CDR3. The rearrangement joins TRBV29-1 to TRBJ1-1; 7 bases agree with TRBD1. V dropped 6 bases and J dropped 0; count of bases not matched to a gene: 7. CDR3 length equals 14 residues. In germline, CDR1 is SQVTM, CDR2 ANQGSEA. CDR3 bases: TGCAGCGTCACGGACAGGTTCATGAACACTGAAGCTTTCTTT. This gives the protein CSVTDRFMNTEAFF.

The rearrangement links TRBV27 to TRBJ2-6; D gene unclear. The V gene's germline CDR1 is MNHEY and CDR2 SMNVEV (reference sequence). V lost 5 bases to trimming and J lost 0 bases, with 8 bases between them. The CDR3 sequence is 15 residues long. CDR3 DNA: TGTGCCAGCAGTCGGCCCCTCTCTGGGGCCAACGTCCTGACTTTC. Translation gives CASSRPLSGANVLTF. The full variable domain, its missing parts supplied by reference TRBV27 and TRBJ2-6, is EAQVTQNPRYLITVTGKKLTVTCSQNMNHEYMSWYRQDPGLGLRQIYYSMNVEVTDKGDVPEGYKVSRKEKRNFPLILESPSPNQTSLYFCASSRPLSGANVLTFGAGSRLTVL.

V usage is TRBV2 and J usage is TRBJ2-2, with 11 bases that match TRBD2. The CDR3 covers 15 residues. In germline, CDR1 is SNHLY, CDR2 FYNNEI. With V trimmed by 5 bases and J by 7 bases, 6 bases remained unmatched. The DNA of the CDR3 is TGTGCCAGCAGTCGTAGCGGGGGGGCGGTCGGGGAGCTGTTTTTT. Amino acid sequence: CASSRSGGAVGELFF.

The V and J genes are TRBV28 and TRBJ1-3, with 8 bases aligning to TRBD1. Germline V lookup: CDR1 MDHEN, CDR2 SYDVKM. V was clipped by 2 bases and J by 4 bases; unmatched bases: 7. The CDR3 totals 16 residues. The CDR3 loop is CASSLPQDRAGNTIYF. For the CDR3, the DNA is TGTGCCAGCAGTTTACCCCAGGACAGGGCAGGAAACACCATATATTTT.

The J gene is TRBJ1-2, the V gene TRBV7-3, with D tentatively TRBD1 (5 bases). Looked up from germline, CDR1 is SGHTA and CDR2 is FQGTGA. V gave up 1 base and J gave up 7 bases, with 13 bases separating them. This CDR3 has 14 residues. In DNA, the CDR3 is TGTGCCAGCAGCTTAAACTCAGGGACGGGTGGCTACACCTTC. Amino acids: CASSLNSGTGGYTF.

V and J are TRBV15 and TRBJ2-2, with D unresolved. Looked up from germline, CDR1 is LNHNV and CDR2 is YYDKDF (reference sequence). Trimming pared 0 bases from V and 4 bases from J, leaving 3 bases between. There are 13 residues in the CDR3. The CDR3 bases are TGTGCCACCAGCAGAGAGACCACCGGGGAGCTGTTTTTT. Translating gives CATSRETTGELFF.

CDR3 loop: CASSSNGIYEQYF. CDR3 in DNA: TGTGCCAGCAGCTCCAATGGGATCTACGAGCAGTACTTC. The gene calls are TRBV5-4 and TRBJ2-7; D is uncertain. The CDR3 has 13 amino acids. The V end lost 3 bases, the J end lost 3 bases, and 10 bases lay between the germline ends. Germline V gene data show CDR1 as SGHNT and CDR2 as YYREEE (reference sequence).